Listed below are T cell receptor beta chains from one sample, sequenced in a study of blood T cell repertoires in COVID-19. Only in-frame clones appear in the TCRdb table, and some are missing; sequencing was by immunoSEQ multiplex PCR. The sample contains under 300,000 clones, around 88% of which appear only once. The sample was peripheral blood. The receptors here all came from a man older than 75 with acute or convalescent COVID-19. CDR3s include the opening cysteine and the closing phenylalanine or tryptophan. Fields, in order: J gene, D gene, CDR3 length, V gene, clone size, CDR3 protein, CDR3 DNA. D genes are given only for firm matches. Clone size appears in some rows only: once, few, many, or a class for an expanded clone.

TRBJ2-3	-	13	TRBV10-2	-	CASSAQGPDTQYF	TGCGCCAGCAGTGCCCAGGGTCCAGATACGCAGTATTTT
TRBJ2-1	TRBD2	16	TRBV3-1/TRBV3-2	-	CASSPTTSGRSNEQFF	TGTGCCAGCAGCCCTACCACTAGCGGGAGGTCCAATGAGCAGTTCTTC
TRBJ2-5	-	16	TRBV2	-	CASSGIRGIVKETQYF	TGTGCCAGCAGTGGGATACGAGGGATCGTTAAAGAGACCCAGTACTTC
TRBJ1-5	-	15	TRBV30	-	CAWSVGGAGNQPQHF	TGTGCCTGGAGTGTAGGAGGGGCAGGCAATCAGCCCCAGCATTTT
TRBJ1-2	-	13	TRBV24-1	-	CATSVPAIYGYTF	TGTGCCACCAGTGTCCCCGCGATCTATGGCTACACCTTC
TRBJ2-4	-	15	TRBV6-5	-	CASTNGGWAKNIQYF	TGTGCCAGCACTAACGGAGGATGGGCCAAAAACATTCAGTACTTC
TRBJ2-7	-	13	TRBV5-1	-	CASSLGRDYEQYF	TGCGCCAGCAGCTTGGGTAGAGACTACGAGCAGTACTTC
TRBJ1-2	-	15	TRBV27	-	CASRPTGLSAYGYTF	TGTGCCAGCAGACCCACCGGGTTATCCGCCTATGGCTACACCTTC
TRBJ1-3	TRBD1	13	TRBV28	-	CASSLALWDRADF	TGTGCCAGCAGTTTAGCTCTGTGGGACAGGGCAGATTTT
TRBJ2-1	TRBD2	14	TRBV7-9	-	CASSSSGRSNEQFF	TGTGCCAGCAGCTCTAGCGGGAGGAGCAATGAGCAGTTCTTC
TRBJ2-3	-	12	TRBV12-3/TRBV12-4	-	CASSSGSHPQYF	TGTGCCAGCAGTTCAGGGTCCCATCCGCAGTATTTT
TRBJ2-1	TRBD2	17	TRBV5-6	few	CASSLKRLAGGYNEQFF	TGTGCCAGCAGCTTGAAAAGACTAGCGGGAGGGTACAATGAGCAGTTCTTC
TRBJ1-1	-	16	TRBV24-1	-	CATSVAGTLGVTEAFF	TGTGCCACCAGTGTCGCGGGAACTCTGGGAGTCACTGAAGCTTTCTTT
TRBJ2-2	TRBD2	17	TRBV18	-	CASSPRGLAGVTGELFF	TGTGCCAGCTCACCCCGAGGACTAGCGGGAGTCACCGGGGAGCTGTTTTTT
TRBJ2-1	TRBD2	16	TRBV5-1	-	CASSLGTSGSYNEQFF	TGCGCCAGCAGCTTGGGGACTAGCGGGTCCTACAATGAGCAGTTCTTC
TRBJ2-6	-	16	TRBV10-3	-	CAISIGVIRGANVLTF	TGTGCCATCTCGATAGGGGTCATCCGAGGGGCCAACGTCCTGACTTTC
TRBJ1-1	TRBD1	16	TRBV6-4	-	CASSDSGQGAPTEAFF	TGTGCCAGCAGTGACTCGGGACAGGGGGCGCCCACTGAAGCTTTCTTT
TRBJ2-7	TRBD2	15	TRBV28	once	CASSLKREPLYEQYF	TGTGCCAGCAGCCTCAAGCGGGAGCCTCTCTACGAGCAGTACTTC
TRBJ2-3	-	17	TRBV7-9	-	CASSLGKSGGLGDTQYF	TGTGCCAGCAGCTTAGGGAAGAGCGGAGGCCTAGGGGATACGCAGTATTTT
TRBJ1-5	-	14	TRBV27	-	CASSLSGSKGPQHF	TGTGCCAGCAGTTTATCGGGCAGCAAAGGGCCCCAGCATTTT
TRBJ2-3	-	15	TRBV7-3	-	CASSRTPGIPDTQYF	TGTGCCAGCAGCCGTACCCCAGGGATACCAGATACGCAGTATTTT
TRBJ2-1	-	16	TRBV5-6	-	CASSLVAGASYNEQFF	TGTGCCAGCAGCTTGGTTGCAGGGGCTTCCTACAATGAGCAGTTCTTC